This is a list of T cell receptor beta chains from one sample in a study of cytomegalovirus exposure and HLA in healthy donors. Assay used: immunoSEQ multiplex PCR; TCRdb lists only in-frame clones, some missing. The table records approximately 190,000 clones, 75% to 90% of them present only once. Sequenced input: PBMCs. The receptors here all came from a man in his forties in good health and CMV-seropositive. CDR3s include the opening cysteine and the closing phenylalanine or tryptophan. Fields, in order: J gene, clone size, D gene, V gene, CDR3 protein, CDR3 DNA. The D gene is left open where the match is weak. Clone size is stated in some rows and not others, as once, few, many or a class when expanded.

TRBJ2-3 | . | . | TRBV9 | CASSIVSGGLDPDTQYF | TGTGCCAGCAGCATAGTGTCGGGGGGCCTTGATCCAGATACGCAGTATTTT
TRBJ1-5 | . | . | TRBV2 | CASSVAGGFSNQPQHF | TGTGCCAGCAGTGTAGCAGGAGGGTTTAGCAATCAGCCCCAGCATTTT
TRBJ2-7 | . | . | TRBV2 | CASSDYGDSYEQYF | TGTGCCAGCAGTGACTACGGGGATTCCTACGAGCAGTACTTC
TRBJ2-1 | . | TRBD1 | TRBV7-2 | CASSFDRVSYNEQFF | TGTGCCAGCAGCTTCGACAGGGTCTCCTACAATGAGCAGTTCTTC
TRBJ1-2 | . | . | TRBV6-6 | CASSPAGAAGCTF | TGTGCCAGCAGTCCTGCAGGGGCCGCTGGCTGCACCTTC
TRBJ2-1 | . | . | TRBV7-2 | CASSPDYDEQFF | TGTGCCAGCTCCCCGGACTACGATGAGCAGTTCTTC
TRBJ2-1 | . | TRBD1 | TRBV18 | CASSEAAGGSNEQFF | TGTGCCAGCTCAGAAGCGGCAGGGGGAAGTAATGAGCAGTTCTTC
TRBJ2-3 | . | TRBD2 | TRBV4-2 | CASSHPLAGLADTQYF | TGTGCCAGCAGCCACCCCCTAGCGGGGTTAGCAGATACGCAGTATTTT
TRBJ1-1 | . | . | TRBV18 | CASSPKPSRTEAFF | TGTGCCAGCTCACCAAAACCGTCCAGGACTGAAGCTTTCTTT
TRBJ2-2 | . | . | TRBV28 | CASSLAGELFF | TGTGCCAGCAGTCTAGCCGGGGAGCTGTTTTTT
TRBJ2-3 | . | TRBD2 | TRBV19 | CASSLGLAGGDTQYF | TGTGCCAGTAGTCTAGGACTAGCGGGGGGAGATACGCAGTATTTT
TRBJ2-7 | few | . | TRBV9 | CASSTQGSNEQYF | TGTGCCAGCAGTACACAGGGTTCCAACGAGCAGTACTTC
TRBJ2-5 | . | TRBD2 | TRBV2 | CASSEVTSGGSETQYF | TGTGCCAGCAGTGAGGTGACTAGCGGGGGTTCGGAGACCCAGTACTTC
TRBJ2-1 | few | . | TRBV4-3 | CASSQEYYNEQFF | TGCGCCAGCAGCCAAGAGTACTATAATGAGCAGTTCTTC
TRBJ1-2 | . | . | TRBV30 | CAWAAGHNYGYTF | TGTGCCTGGGCAGCAGGACATAACTATGGCTACACCTTC
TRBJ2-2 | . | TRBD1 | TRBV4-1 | CASSQGTGPIGVGELFF | TGCGCCAGCAGCCAAGGGACAGGGCCGATCGGGGTCGGGGAGCTGTTTTTT
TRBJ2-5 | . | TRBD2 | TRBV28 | CASSSPGGAGGQETQYF | TGTGCCAGCAGTTCCCCCGGGGGAGCGGGGGGCCAAGAGACCCAGTACTTC
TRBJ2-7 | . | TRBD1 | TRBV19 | CASQANSGTGDEQYF | TGTGCCAGCCAGGCTAACTCCGGGACAGGAGACGAGCAGTACTTC
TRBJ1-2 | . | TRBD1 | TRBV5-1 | CASSLGQGRGYTF | TGCGCCAGCAGCTTGGGACAGGGCCGTGGCTACACCTTC
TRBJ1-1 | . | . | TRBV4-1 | CASSRDTGRMNTEAFF | TGCGCCAGCAGCCGAGATACAGGGAGAATGAACACTGAAGCTTTCTTT
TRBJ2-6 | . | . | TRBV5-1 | CASRGPAGANVLTF | TGCGCCAGCAGGGGGCCGGCTGGGGCCAACGTCCTGACTTTC
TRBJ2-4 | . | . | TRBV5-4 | CASSLVGGAKNIQYF | TGTGCCAGCAGCTTGGTGGGGGGAGCCAAAAACATTCAGTACTTC
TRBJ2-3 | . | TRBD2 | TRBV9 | CASSIQRGSTDTQYF | TGTGCCAGCAGCATCCAGCGGGGGAGCACAGATACGCAGTATTTT
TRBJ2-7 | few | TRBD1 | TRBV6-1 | CASSEGSGGYEQYF | TGTGCCAGCAGTGAAGGTTCAGGGGGCTACGAGCAGTACTTC
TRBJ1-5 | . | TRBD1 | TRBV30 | CAWGTGFGSQPQHF | TGTGCCTGGGGGACAGGGTTTGGAAGTCAGCCCCAGCATTTT
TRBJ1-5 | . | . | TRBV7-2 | CASSLGAVSNQPQHF | TGTGCCAGCAGCTTAGGGGCAGTCAGCAATCAGCCCCAGCATTTT
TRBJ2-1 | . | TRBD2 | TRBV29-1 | CSVISGGGNEQFF | TGCAGCGTTATAAGCGGGGGGGGGAATGAGCAGTTCTTC
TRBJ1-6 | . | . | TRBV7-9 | CASSLVLDNSPLHF | TGTGCCAGCAGCTTGGTATTAGATAATTCACCCCTCCACTTT
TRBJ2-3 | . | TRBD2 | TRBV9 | CASSPRTSPTDTQYF | TGTGCCAGCAGCCCGCGGACTAGCCCCACAGATACGCAGTATTTT
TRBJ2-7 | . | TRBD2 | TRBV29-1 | CSVELRGTSGGKYEQYF | TGCAGCGTTGAACTCCGGGGGACTAGCGGGGGGAAATACGAGCAGTACTTC
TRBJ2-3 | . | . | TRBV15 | CATSRERLGGDYF | TGTGCCACCAGCAGAGAGCGACTAGGAGGTGATTATTTT
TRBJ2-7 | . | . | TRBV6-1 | CASSETHNAGARFYEQYF | TGTGCCAGCAGTGAAACCCACAACGCAGGGGCAAGGTTCTACGAGCAGTACTTC
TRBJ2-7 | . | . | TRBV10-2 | CASSNLYEQYF | TGCGCCAGCAGCAACTTATACGAGCAGTACTTC
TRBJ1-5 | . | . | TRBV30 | CAWSVLGDKGPQHF | TGTGCCTGGAGTGTACTTGGGGACAAAGGGCCCCAGCATTTT
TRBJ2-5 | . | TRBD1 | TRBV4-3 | CASSQDAGGDETQYF | TGCGCCAGCAGCCAAGATGCAGGGGGCGATGAGACCCAGTACTTC
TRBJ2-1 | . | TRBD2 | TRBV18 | CASSGSGSYNEQFF | TGTGCCAGCTCGGGGAGCGGGAGCTACAATGAGCAGTTCTTC
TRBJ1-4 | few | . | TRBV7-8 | CASSLAGPGHRLKLFF | TGTGCCAGCAGCTTAGCAGGTCCCGGACATCGACTAAAACTGTTTTTT
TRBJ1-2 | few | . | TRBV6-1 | CASSEKFDRRYGYTF | TGTGCCAGCAGTGAAAAGTTCGACAGGAGATATGGCTACACCTTC
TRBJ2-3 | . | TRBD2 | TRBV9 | CASSVDPSGGPDTQYF | TGTGCCAGCAGCGTAGATCCTAGCGGGGGCCCGGATACGCAGTATTTT
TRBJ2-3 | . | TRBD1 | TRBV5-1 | CASSPHGQGPTDTQYF | TGCGCCAGCAGCCCTCATGGACAGGGACCCACAGATACGCAGTATTTT